The 9 T cell receptor beta chains below all came from one sample that was sequenced in a study of neoadjuvant nivolumab and ipilimumab in lung cancer. Only in-frame clones appear in the TCRdb table, and some are missing; sequencing was by immunoSEQ multiplex PCR. The table records 6,000 to 9,000 clones, approximately 89% of them present only once. This material consisted of tumor tissue, taken after neoadjuvant nivolumab, alone or with ipilimumab, at or shortly before surgery. These receptors were taken from an adult with non-small cell lung cancer.

The gene calls are TRBV27 and TRBJ1-2, with a tentative D call TRBD1 (5 bases). Trimming removed 5 bases at V and 8 bases at J, with 15 bases between. The CDR3 contains 13 residues. The germline V gene has CDR1 MNHEY and CDR2 SMNVEV (reference sequence). CDR3 sequence reads: CASSPGQERGYTF. The CDR3, as DNA: TGTGCCAGCAGTCCGGGGCAGGAACGCGGCTACACCTTC.

The chain carries TRBV18 and TRBJ2-7; D gene ambiguous. The CDR3 has 12 residues. Germline V CDR1 and CDR2: KGHSH, LQKENI. V gave up 6 bases and J gave up 5 bases, with 11 bases separating them. The CDR3 DNA reads TGTGCCAGCTCCTCCGATCACCACGAGCAGTACTTC. Translation: CASSSDHHEQYF. The complete variable domain, with remaining parts taken from reference TRBV18 and TRBJ2-7, reads NAGVMQNPRHLVRRRGQEARLRCSPMKGHSHVYWYRQLPEEGLKFMVYLQKENIIDESGMPKERFSAEFPKEGPSILRIQQVVRGDSAAYFCASSSDHHEQYFGPGTRLTVT.

This chain uses TRBV5-1 with TRBJ2-1, with a tentative D call TRBD1 (7 bases). V lost 0 bases, J lost 6 bases, and 19 bases lay in between. CDR3 length: 17 amino acids. CDR1 and CDR2 (germline): SGHRS, YFSETQ. The CDR3 loop reads CASSLVWMGRGANEQFF. CDR3 nucleotides: TGCGCCAGCAGCTTGGTATGGATGGGCAGGGGGGCCAATGAGCAGTTCTTC.

J is TRBJ2-5 and V is TRBV20-1; D ambiguous. Germline-derived CDR1 and CDR2 are DFQATT and SNEGSKA (reference sequence). The germline V and J ends were trimmed by 6 bases and 7 bases, with 9 bases remaining between them. CDR3 length: 10 residues. CDR3 loop: CSAGRATQYF. The CDR3 nucleotides are TGCAGTGCCGGCCGGGCGACCCAGTACTTC.

V gene TRBV6-1 combines with J gene TRBJ1-6; D remains ambiguous. V was trimmed by 7 bases and J by 2 bases, leaving 12 bases between them. CDR1 and CDR2 from the germline V gene are MNHNS and SASEGT. This CDR3 contains 15 residues. The CDR3 protein is CASTPRRTYNSPLHF. The CDR3 region has the DNA TGTGCCAGCACCCCCCGGAGGACCTATAATTCACCCCTCCACTTT.

The rearrangement links TRBV5-5 to TRBJ2-7; TRBD2 is a possible D gene (5 bases). Germline lookup yields CDR1 SGHKS and CDR2 YYEKEE (reference sequence). The CDR3 runs 14 residues. Between the trimmed V and J ends, which lost 7 bases and 5 bases, there was a span of 19 bases. The CDR3 loop is CASQIGSTRDEQYF. The CDR3 region has the DNA TGTGCCAGCCAAATTGGTTCGACGAGGGACGAGCAGTACTTC.

The chain joins TRBV2 to TRBJ2-2; D is possibly TRBD2 (6 bases). Germline V gives CDR1 SNHLY, CDR2 FYNNEI. V was cut by 7 bases and J by 7 bases, with 16 bases left in between. This CDR3 has 14 residues. CDR3 coding DNA: TGTGCCAGCAAGCTACGTCAGGGAGGCGGGGAGCTGTTTTTT. It codes for CASKLRQGGGELFF.

The rearrangement joins TRBV18 to TRBJ1-2, with 7 bases identical to TRBD1. Trimming removed 0 bases from V and 3 bases from J; junction bases left unmatched: 1. The CDR3 has 14 residues. Germline V CDR1 and CDR2: KGHSH, LQKENI. In DNA form, the CDR3 reads TGTGCCAGCTCACCACCGGGACAGTACTATGGCTACACCTTC. Translated, it gives CASSPPGQYYGYTF.

The chain recombines TRBV6-1 with TRBJ1-2, with 8 bases that match TRBD1. This CDR3 is 15 amino acids long. The trim removed 0 bases at V and 4 bases at J, leaving 4 bases unmatched. Germline CDR1 MNHNS, CDR2 SASEGT. CDR3 sequence: CASSEAQQGGYGYTF. The DNA for the CDR3 is TGTGCCAGCAGTGAAGCTCAACAGGGGGGCTATGGCTACACCTTC.